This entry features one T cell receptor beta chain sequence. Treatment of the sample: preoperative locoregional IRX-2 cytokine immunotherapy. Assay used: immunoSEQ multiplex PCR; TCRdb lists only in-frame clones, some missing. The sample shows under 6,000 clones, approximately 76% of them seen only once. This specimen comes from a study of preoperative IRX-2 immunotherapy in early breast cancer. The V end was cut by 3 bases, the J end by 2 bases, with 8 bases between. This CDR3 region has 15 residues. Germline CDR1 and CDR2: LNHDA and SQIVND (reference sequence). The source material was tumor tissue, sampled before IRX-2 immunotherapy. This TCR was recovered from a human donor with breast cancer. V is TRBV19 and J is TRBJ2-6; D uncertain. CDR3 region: CASSIPRTGANVLTF. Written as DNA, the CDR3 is TGTGCCAGTAGTATCCCAAGAACTGGGGCCAACGTCCTGACTTTC.